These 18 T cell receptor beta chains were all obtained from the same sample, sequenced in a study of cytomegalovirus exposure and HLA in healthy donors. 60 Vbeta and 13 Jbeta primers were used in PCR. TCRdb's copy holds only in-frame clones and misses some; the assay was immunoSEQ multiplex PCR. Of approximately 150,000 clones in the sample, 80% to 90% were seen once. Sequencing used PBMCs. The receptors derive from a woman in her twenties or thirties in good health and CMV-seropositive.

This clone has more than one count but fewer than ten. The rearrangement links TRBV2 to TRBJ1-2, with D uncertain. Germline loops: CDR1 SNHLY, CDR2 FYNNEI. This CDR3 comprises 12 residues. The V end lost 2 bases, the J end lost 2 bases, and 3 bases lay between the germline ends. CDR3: CASSEQNYGYTF. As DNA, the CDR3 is TGTGCCAGCAGTGAACAGAACTATGGCTACACCTTC.

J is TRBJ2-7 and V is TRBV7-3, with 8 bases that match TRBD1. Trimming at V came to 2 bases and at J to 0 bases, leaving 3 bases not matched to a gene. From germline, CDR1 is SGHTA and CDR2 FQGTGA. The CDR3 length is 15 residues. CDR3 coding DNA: TGTGCCAGCAGCTTAGCCGGGACAGGCTCCTACGAGCAGTACTTC. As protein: CASSLAGTGSYEQYF.

The CDR3 DNA reads TGTGCCAGTAGTTCCCCCACGGCCCAGTACTTC. Translating gives CASSSPTAQYF. The genes are TRBV19 and TRBJ2-5, with unresolved D. Per germline, CDR1 LNHDA and CDR2 SQIVND (reference sequence). V was clipped by 5 bases and J by 9 bases, with 10 bases between them. The CDR3 covers 11 residues. The variable domain in full, completed from reference TRBV19 and TRBJ2-5, reads DGGITQSPKYLFRKEGQNVTLSCEQNLNHDAMYWYRQDPGQGLRLIYYSQIVNDFQKGDIAEGYSVSREKKESFPLTVTSAQKNPTAFYLCASSSPTAQYFGPGTRLLVL.

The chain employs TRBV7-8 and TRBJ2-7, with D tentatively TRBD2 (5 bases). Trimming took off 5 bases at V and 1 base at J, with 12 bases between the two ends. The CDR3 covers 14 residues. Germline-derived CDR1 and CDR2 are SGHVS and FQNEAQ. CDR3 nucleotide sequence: TGTGCCAGCAGCCCTCCAAGCGGATCCTACGAGCAGTACTTC. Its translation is CASSPPSGSYEQYF.

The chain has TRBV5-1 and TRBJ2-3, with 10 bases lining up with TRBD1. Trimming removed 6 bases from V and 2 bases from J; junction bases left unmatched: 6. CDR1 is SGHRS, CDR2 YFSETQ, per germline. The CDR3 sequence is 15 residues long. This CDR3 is CASTRQGAPTDTQYF. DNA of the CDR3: TGCGCCAGCACCCGACAGGGGGCGCCCACAGATACGCAGTATTTT.

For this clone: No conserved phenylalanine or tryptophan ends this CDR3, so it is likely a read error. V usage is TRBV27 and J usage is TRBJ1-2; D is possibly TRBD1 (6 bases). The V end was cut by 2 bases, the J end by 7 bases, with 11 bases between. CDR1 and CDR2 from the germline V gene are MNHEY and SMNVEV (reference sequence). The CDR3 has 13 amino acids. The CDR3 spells CASSLTGLSGYTS. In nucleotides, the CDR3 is TGTGCCAGCAGTTTAACAGGGCTTAGTGGCTACACCTCC.

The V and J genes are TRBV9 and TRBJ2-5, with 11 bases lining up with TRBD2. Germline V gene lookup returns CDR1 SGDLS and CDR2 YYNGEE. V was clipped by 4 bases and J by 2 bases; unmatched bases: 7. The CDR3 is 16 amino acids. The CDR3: CASSPLAGGLQETQYF. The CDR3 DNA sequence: TGTGCCAGCAGCCCCTTAGCGGGGGGGTTACAAGAGACCCAGTACTTC.

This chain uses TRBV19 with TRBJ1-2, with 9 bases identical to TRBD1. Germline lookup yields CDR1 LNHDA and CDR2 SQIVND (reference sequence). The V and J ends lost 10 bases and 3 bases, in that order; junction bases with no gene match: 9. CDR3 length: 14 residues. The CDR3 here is CATSDRGGYYGYTF. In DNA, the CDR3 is TGTGCCACTAGCGACAGGGGGGGATACTATGGCTACACCTTC.

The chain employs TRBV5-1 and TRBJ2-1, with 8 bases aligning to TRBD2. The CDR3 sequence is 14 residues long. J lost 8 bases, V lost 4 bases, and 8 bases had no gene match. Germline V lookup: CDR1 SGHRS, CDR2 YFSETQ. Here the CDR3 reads CASSRTGGHDEQFF. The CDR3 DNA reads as TGCGCCAGCAGCAGGACGGGGGGGCACGATGAGCAGTTCTTC.

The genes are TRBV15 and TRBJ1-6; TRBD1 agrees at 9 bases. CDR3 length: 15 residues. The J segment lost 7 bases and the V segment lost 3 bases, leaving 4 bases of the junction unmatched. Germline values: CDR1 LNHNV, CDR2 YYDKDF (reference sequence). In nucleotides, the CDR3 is TGTGCCACCAGCAGGGGACAGGGAATGAATTCACCCCTCCACTTT. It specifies CATSRGQGMNSPLHF.

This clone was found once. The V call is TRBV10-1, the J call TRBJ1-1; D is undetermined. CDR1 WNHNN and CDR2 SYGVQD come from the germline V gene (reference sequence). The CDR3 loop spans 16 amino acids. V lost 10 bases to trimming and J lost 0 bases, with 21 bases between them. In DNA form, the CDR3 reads TGCGCCACCCCGGAGGTGAGAGAGACCATGAACACTGAAGCTTTCTTT. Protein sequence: CATPEVRETMNTEAFF.

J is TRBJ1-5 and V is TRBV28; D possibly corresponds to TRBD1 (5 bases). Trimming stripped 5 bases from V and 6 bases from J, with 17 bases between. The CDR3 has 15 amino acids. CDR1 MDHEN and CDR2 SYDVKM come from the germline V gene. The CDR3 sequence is CASSLDTQQGQPQHF. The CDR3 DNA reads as TGTGCCAGCAGTCTTGACACTCAGCAGGGTCAGCCCCAGCATTTT.

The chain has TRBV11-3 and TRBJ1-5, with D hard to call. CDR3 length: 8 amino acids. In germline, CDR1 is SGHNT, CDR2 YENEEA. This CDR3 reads CPNQPQHF. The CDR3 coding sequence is TGTCCGAATCAGCCCCAGCATTTT.

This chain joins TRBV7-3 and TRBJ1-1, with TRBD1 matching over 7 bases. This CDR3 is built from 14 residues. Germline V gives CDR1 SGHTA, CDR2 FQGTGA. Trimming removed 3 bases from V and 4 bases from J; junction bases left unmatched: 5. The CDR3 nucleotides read TGTGCCAGCAGCTTCGAAGGGGGCGTCACTGAAGCTTTCTTT. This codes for CASSFEGGVTEAFF.

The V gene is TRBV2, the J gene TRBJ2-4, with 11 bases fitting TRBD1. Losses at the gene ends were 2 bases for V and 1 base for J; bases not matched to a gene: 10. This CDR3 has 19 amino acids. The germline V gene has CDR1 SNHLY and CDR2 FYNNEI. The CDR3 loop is CASSERGGTGGSAKNIQYF. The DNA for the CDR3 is TGTGCCAGCAGTGAAAGGGGAGGGACAGGGGGATCGGCCAAAAACATTCAGTACTTC.

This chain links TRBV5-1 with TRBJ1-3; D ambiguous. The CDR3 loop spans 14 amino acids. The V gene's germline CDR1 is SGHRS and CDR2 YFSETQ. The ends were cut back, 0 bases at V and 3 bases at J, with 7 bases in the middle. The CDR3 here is CASSLDGDGNTIYF. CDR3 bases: TGCGCCAGCAGCTTGGATGGAGATGGAAACACCATATATTTT.

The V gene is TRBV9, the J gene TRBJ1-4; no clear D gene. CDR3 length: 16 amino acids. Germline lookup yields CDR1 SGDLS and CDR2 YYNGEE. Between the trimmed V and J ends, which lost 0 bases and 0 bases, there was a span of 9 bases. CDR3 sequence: CASSVGPGATNEKLFF. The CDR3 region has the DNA TGTGCCAGCAGCGTAGGCCCCGGTGCAACTAATGAAAAACTGTTTTTT.

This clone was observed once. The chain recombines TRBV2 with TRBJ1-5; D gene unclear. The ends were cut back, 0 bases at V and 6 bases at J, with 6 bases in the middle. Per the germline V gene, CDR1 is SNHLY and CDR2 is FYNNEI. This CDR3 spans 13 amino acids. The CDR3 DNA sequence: TGTGCCAGCAGTGAAGCCGGGGTTCAGCCCCAGCATTTT. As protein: CASSEAGVQPQHF.